This TCR beta chain was captured in a study of T cell repertoires in cytomegalovirus infection. This clonotype was picked up many times. One entry per CDR3 protein results from TCRdb running MiXCR on the reads. The sample gives just over 300,000 distinct CDR3 sequences, 15% to 20% of which show up once; approximately 12% is in the top ten. V was pared by 4 bases and J by 5 bases, with 5 bases between. The CDR3 loop spans 12 amino acids. In germline, CDR1 is SEHNR, CDR2 FQNEAQ (reference sequence). The source is a human donor in good health (CMV status not recorded). Some clones in this sample may be carry-over from other donors' samples. V and J are TRBV7-9 and TRBJ1-4; D is ambiguous. The sample comprised PBMCs. Here the CDR3 DNA reads TGTGCCAGCAGCTCCACAAATGAAAAACTGTTTTTT. This translates into CASSSTNEKLFF.